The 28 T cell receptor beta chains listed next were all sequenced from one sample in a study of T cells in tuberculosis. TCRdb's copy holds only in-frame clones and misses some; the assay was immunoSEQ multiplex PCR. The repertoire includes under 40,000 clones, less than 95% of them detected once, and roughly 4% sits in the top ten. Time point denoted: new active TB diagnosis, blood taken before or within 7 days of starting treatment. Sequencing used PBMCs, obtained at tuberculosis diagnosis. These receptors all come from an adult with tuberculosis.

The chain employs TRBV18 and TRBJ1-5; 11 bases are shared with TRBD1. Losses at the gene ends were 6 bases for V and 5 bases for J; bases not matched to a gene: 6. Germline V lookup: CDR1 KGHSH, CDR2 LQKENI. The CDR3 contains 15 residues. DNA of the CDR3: TGTGCCAGCTCGCAGGACAGGGGGCGAGATCAGCCCCAGCATTTT. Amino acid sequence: CASSQDRGRDQPQHF.

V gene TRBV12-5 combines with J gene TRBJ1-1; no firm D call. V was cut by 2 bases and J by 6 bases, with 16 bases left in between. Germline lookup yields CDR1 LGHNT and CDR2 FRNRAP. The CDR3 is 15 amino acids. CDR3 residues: CASGLPLFVSSEAFF. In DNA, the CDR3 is TGTGCTAGTGGTTTGCCCCTGTTCGTTAGCTCTGAAGCTTTCTTT.

The CDR3 DNA is TGTGCCATCAGTGGGGACAGGGGCGATACGCAGTATTTT. It is translated as CAISGDRGDTQYF. This sequence joins TRBV10-3 and TRBJ2-3; the match to TRBD1 covers 10 bases. Germline V gene data show CDR1 as ENHRY and CDR2 as SYGVKD. Trimming took 4 bases from V and 6 from J; bases not matched to a gene: 1. This CDR3 is 13 amino acids long.

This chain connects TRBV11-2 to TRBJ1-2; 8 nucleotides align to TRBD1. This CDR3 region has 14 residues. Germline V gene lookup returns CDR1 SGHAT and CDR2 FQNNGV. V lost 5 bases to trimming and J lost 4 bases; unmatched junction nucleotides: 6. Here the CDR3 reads CASSRSTGAYGYTF. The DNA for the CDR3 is TGTGCCAGCAGCCGATCGACAGGGGCCTATGGCTACACCTTC.

The CDR3 protein is CASSFQASLAYEQYF. CDR3 nucleotide sequence: TGCGCCAGCAGCTTCCAGGCTTCCTTAGCCTACGAGCAGTACTTC. The rearrangement joins TRBV5-1 to TRBJ2-7; D is ambiguous. V was trimmed by 2 bases and J by 2 bases, leaving 14 bases between them. This CDR3 contains 15 residues. Per the germline V gene, CDR1 is SGHRS and CDR2 is YFSETQ. Filled out from reference TRBV5-1 and TRBJ2-7, the complete variable domain reads KAGVTQTPRYLIKTRGQQVTLSCSPISGHRSVSWYQQTPGQGLQFLFEYFSETQRNKGNFPGRFSGRQFSNSRSEMNVSTLELGDSALYLCASSFQASLAYEQYFGPGTRLTVT.

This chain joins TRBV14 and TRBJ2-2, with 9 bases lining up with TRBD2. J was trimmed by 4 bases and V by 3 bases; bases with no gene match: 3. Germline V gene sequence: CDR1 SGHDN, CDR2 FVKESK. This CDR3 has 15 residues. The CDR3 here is CASSQALAGTGELFF. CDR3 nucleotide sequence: TGTGCCAGCAGCCAGGCACTAGCGGGCACCGGGGAGCTGTTTTTT.

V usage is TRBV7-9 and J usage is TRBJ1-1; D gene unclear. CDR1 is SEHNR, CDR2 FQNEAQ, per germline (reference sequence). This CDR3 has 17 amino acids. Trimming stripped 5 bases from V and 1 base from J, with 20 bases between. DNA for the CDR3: TGTGCCAGCAGCCCTCCCCCTCGTTGGGAGGGGAACACTGAAGCTTTCTTT. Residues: CASSPPPRWEGNTEAFF.

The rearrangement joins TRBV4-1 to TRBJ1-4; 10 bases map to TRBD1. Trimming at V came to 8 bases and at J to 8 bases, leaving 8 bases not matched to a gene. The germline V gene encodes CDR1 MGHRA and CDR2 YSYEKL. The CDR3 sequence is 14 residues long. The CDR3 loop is CASGTGAINEKLFF. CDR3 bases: TGCGCCAGCGGGACAGGGGCGATTAACGAAAAACTGTTTTTT.

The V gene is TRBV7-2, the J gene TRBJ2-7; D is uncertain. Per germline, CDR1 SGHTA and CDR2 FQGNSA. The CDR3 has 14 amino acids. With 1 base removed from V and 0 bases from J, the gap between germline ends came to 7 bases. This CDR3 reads CASSLGPVSYEQYF. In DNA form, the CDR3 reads TGTGCCAGCAGCTTAGGGCCCGTCTCCTACGAGCAGTACTTC.

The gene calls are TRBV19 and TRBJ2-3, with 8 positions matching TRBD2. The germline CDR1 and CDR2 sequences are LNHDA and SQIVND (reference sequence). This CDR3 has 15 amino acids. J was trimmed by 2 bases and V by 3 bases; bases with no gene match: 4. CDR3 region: CASSINGGDTDTQYF. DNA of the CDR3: TGTGCCAGTAGTATTAACGGGGGGGACACAGATACGCAGTATTTT.

For the CDR3, the DNA is TGTGCCAGTTCCCGTAGCGGGGATAAAGAGACCCAGTACTTC. Protein sequence: CASSRSGDKETQYF. The chain recombines TRBV18 with TRBJ2-5; 8 positions match TRBD2. This CDR3 spans 14 amino acids. Germline V gene data show CDR1 as KGHSH and CDR2 as LQKENI. The J segment lost 3 bases and the V segment lost 9 bases, leaving 9 bases of the junction unmatched.

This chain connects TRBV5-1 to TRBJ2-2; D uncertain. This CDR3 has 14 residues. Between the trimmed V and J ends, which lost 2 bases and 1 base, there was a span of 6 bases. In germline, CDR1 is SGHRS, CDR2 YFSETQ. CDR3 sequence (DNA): TGCGCCAGCAGCTTCGCAGGGAACACCGGGGAGCTGTTTTTT. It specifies CASSFAGNTGELFF.

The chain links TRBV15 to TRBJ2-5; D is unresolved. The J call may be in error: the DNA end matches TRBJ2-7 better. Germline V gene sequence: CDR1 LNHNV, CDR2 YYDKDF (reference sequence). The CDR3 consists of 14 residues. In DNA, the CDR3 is TGTGCCACCAGCAGAGATGCTGGCGACTACGAGCAGTACTTC. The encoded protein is CATSRDAGDYEQYF.

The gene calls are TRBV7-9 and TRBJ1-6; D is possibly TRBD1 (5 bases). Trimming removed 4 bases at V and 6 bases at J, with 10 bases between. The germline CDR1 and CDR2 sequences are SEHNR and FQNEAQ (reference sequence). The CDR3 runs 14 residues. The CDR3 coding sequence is TGTGCCAGCAGCTCAAGACAGCCTAATTCACCCCTCCACTTT. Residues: CASSSRQPNSPLHF.

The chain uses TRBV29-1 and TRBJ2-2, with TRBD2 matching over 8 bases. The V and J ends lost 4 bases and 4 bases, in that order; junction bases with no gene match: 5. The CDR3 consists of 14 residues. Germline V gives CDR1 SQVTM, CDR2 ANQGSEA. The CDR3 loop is CSVGARGGTGELFF. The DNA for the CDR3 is TGCAGCGTTGGGGCCCGGGGGGGCACCGGGGAGCTGTTTTTT.

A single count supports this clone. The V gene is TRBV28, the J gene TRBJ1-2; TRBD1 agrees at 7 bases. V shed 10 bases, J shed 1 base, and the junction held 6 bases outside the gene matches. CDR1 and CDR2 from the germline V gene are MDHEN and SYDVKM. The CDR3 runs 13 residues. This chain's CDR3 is CAIEGAYNYGYTF. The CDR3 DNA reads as TGTGCCATCGAGGGGGCTTATAACTATGGCTACACCTTC.

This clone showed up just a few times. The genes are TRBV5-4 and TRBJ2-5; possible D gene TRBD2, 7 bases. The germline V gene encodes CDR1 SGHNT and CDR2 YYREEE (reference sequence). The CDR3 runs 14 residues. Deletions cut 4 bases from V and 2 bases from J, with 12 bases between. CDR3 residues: CASSIQGGQETQYF. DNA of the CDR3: TGTGCCAGCAGCATACAGGGAGGGCAAGAGACCCAGTACTTC.

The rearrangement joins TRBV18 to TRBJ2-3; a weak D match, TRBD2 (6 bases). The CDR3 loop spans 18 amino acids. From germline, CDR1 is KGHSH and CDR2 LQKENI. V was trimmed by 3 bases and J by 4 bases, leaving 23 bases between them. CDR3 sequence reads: CASSPPTGTHDKPDTQYF. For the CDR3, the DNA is TGTGCCAGCTCACCTCCGACCGGGACTCACGATAAACCAGATACGCAGTATTTT. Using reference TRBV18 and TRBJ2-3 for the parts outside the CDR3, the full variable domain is NAGVMQNPRHLVRRRGQEARLRCSPMKGHSHVYWYRQLPEEGLKFMVYLQKENIIDESGMPKERFSAEFPKEGPSILRIQQVVRGDSAAYFCASSPPTGTHDKPDTQYFGPGTRLTVL.

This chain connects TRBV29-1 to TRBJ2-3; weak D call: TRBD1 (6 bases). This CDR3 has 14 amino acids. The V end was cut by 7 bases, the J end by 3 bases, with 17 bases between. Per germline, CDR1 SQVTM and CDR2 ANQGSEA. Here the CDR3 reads CSGLDPRGTDTQYF. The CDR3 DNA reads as TGCAGCGGGCTTGACCCGAGGGGGACAGATACGCAGTATTTT.

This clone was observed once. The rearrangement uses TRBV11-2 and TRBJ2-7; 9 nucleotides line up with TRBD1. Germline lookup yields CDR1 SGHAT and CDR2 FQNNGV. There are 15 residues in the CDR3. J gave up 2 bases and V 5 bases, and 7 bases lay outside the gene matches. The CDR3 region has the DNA TGTGCCAGCAGCACCGGACAGGGGTTGGCCTACGAGCAGTACTTC. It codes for CASSTGQGLAYEQYF.

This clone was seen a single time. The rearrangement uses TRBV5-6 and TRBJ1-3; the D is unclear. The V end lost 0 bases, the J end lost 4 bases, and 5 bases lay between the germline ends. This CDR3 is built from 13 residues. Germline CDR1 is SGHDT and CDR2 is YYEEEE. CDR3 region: CASSLDLGNTIYF. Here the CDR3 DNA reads TGTGCCAGCAGCTTGGACTTAGGAAACACCATATATTTT.

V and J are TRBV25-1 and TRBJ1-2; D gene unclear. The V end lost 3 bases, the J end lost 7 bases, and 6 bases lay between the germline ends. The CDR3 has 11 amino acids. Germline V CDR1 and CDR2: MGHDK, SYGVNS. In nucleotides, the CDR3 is TGTGCCAGCAGTGAGGGCTTTGGCTACACCTTC. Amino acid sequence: CASSEGFGYTF.

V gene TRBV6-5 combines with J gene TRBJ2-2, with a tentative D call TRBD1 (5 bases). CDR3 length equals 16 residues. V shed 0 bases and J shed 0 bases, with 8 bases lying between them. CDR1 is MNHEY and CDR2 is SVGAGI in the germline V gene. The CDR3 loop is CASSYSAGTNTGELFF. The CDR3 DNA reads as TGTGCCAGCAGTTACTCGGCAGGGACGAACACCGGGGAGCTGTTTTTT.

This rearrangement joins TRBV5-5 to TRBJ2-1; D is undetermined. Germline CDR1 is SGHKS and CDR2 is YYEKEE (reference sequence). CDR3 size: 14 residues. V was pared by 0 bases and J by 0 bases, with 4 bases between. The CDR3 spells CASSLASSYNEQFF. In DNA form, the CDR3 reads TGTGCCAGCAGCTTGGCGAGCTCCTACAATGAGCAGTTCTTC.

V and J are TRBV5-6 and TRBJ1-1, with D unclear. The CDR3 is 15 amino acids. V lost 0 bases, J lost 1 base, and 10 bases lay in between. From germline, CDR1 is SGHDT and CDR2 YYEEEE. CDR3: CASSLDGLKNTEAFF. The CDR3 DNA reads TGTGCCAGCAGCTTGGATGGACTGAAGAACACTGAAGCTTTCTTT. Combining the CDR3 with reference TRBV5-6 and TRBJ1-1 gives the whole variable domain DAGVTQSPTHLIKTRGQQVTLRCSPKSGHDTVSWYQQALGQGPQFIFQYYEEEERQRGNFPDRFSGHQFPNYSSELNVNALLLGDSALYLCASSLDGLKNTEAFFGQGTRLTVV.

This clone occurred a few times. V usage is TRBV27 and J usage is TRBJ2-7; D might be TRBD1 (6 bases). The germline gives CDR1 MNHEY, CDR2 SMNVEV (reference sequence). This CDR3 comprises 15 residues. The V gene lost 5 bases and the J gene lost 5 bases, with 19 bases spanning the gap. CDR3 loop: CASSRRTERFDEQYF. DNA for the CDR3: TGTGCCAGCAGTCGACGGACAGAGCGATTCGACGAGCAGTACTTC.

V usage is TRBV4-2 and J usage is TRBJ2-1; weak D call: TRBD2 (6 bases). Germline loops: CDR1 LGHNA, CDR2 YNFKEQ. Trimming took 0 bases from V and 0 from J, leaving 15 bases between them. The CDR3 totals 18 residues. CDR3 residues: CASSQEGGASSSYNEQFF. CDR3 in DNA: TGTGCCAGCAGCCAAGAGGGCGGGGCAAGCAGCTCCTACAATGAGCAGTTCTTC.

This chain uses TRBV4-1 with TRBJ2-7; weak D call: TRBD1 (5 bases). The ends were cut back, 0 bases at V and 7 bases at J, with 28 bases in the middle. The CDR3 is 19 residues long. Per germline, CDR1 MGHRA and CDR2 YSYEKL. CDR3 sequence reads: CASSQDRVMKGQGTEEQYF. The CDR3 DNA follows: TGCGCCAGCAGCCAAGATAGGGTAATGAAGGGTCAGGGTACGGAGGAGCAGTACTTC.